This T cell receptor beta chain came from a study of OX40 agonist ivuxolimab in advanced cancers. The method was immunoSEQ multiplex PCR; TCRdb's version includes in-frame clones alone and lacks a portion of them. Of about 97,000 clones listed, roughly nine tenths are singletons. The TCR comes from an adult with an advanced solid tumor such as melanoma, head and neck, liver or kidney cancer. The sample consisted of CD4+ or CD8+ T cells sorted from blood, taken in a trial of the OX40 agonist ivuxolimab.

The CDR3 coding sequence is TGCGCCAGCAGCTGGGACGGGACCCCTCCGACTGAAGCTTTCTTT. It encodes CASSWDGTPPTEAFF. The rearrangement joins TRBV5-1 to TRBJ1-1; D is possibly TRBD1 (5 bases). The CDR3 runs 15 residues. Germline V gives CDR1 SGHRS, CDR2 YFSETQ. V gave up 3 bases and J gave up 5 bases, with 17 bases separating them. Looking up the rest from reference TRBV5-1 and TRBJ1-1 gives the full variable domain: KAGVTQTPRYLIKTRGQQVTLSCSPISGHRSVSWYQQTPGQGLQFLFEYFSETQRNKGNFPGRFSGRQFSNSRSEMNVSTLELGDSALYLCASSWDGTPPTEAFFGQGTRLTVV.